This entry is about one T cell receptor (beta chain). This specimen belongs to a study of blood T cell repertoires in COVID-19. Study details: From the United States, Italy and Spain came samples of acute and convalescent COVID-19. Sources were T cells, B-cell-depleted T cells, or PBMCs; the material itself was cDNA or gDNA.

From germline, CDR1 is KGHSH and CDR2 LQKENI. V was clipped by 2 bases and J by 5 bases; unmatched bases: 2. This CDR3 is built from 14 residues. Original analysis: Reference gene primers were amplified, and this amplification served to estimate nucleated cell counts. Here immunoSEQ multiplex PCR was the method, and the copy in TCRdb shows in-frame clones only, minus some. D and trimming were read from the DNA, whereas the V and J calls and clone size are those reported in that table. The sample lists 100,000 to 150,000 clones, about 70% occurring once. This clonotype was obtained from a woman between 65 and 79 years old with acute or convalescent COVID-19. This rearrangement joins TRBV18 to TRBJ2-3, with 9 bases aligning to TRBD1. The sequenced material came from peripheral blood. CDR3 amino acids: CASSPGQGLDTQYF. In DNA, the CDR3 is TGTGCCAGCTCACCAGGACAGGGGTTAGATACGCAGTATTTT. Full variable domain (outside the CDR3, taken from reference TRBV18 and TRBJ2-3): NAGVMQNPRHLVRRRGQEARLRCSPMKGHSHVYWYRQLPEEGLKFMVYLQKENIIDESGMPKERFSAEFPKEGPSILRIQQVVRGDSAAYFCASSPGQGLDTQYFGPGTRLTVL.